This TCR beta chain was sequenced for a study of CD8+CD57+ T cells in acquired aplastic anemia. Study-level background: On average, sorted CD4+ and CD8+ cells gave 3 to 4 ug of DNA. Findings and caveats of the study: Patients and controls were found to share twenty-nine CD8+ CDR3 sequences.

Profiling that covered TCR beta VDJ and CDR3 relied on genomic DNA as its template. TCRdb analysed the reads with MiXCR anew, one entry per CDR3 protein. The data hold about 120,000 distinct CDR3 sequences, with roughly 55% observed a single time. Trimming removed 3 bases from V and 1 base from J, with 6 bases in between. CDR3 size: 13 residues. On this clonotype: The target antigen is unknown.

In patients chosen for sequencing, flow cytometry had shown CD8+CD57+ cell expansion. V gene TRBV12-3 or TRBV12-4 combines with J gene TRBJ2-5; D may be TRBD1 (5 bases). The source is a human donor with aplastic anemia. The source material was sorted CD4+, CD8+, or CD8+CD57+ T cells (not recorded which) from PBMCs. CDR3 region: CASSFRVQETQYF. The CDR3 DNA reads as TGTGCCAGCAGTTTCAGGGTCCAAGAGACCCAGTACTTC.